The rows below give T cell receptor beta chains drawn from one sample of a study of T cells after yellow fever vaccination. TCRdb used MiXCR to reprocess the 5' RACE reads, holding one entry per CDR3 protein. This table holds under 400,000 distinct CDR3 sequences, around a tenth found once. The source was PBMCs, collected on the day of the first yellow fever vaccination. These receptors were obtained from a man in his late teens or twenties who received the YFV17D yellow fever vaccine. The conserved cysteine and the conserved F or W are not part of the CDR3 here. Fields, in order: V gene, J gene, CDR3 protein.

>TRBV12-3/TRBV12-4|TRBJ2-3
ASSSSAGEADTQY
>TRBV7-8|TRBJ2-5
ASSLGTASIRETQY
>TRBV24-1|TRBJ2-3
ATSDLGFTDTQY
>TRBV7-9|TRBJ1-4
ASNQGDRENEKLF
>TRBV5-1|TRBJ1-1
ASSIYGLVTEAF
>TRBV4-3|TRBJ2-5
ASSQGRTTQETQY
>TRBV3-1|TRBJ2-5
ASSTTMGQETQY
>TRBV12-3/TRBV12-4|TRBJ2-3
ASSLGARVTDTQY
>TRBV4-1|TRBJ1-5
ASSQDRRGRQPQH
>TRBV7-3|TRBJ2-3
ASSFMTSGVTDTQY
>TRBV20-1|TRBJ2-3
SASWSRGGPGTDTQY
>TRBV11-2|TRBJ1-4
ASSFQGRSNEKLF
>TRBV7-9|TRBJ2-7
ASSLGLGSRYEQY
>TRBV6-2/TRBV6-3|TRBJ2-5
ASSWEGLEETQY
>TRBV27|TRBJ1-2
ASAGRNYGYT
>TRBV4-2|TRBJ2-3
ASSQDVVGLGIQDTQY
>TRBV5-4|TRBJ1-4
ASSPHRSNEKLF
>TRBV5-1|TRBJ1-1
ASSLYLNTEAF
>TRBV28|TRBJ2-4
ASSFLVATDRGENIQY
>TRBV4-3|TRBJ2-3
ASSQEYGVDTQY
>TRBV6-2/TRBV6-3|TRBJ2-1
ASSRGAYNEQF
>TRBV20-1|TRBJ2-7
SASPTGVPEQY
>TRBV4-3|TRBJ1-2
ASSQVGTGFYGYT
>TRBV7-9|TRBJ2-1
ASSLEGLNEQF
>TRBV3-1|TRBJ2-3
ASSTAGTAATDTQY
>TRBV28|TRBJ1-1
ASSQGGRGSAF
>TRBV7-2|TRBJ2-2
ASSFIQVNTGELF
>TRBV6-1|TRBJ1-1
ASGTGRNTEAF
>TRBV30|TRBJ2-1
AWKLLAGGREQF
>TRBV4-2|TRBJ2-2
ASSQGITNTGELF
>TRBV7-2|TRBJ1-5
ASSLGHRGLGQPQH
>TRBV12-3/TRBV12-4|TRBJ2-1
ASNWGGQGGMRNNEQF
>TRBV6-1|TRBJ1-5
ASGDSHGNQPQH
>TRBV7-6|TRBJ2-1
ASSLEGGGGAGEQF
>TRBV7-9|TRBJ2-1
ASSLSGGVRNEQF
>TRBV4-3|TRBJ2-7
ASSPGLAGVRAAYEQY
>TRBV6-1|TRBJ1-4
ASTGAPTNEKLF
>TRBV6-5|TRBJ1-1
ASSYAGGAEAF
>TRBV20-1|TRBJ2-3
SALTDTQY
>TRBV4-2|TRBJ2-3
ASSQEYGAGTDTQY
>TRBV12-3/TRBV12-4|TRBJ1-1
ASRRTSPPGANEAF